This T cell receptor (beta chain) was sequenced in a study of blood T cells in healthy people across ages. For this clonotype: The antigen is unknown.

The study's findings and limits: Age advanced and TCR beta diversity per million T cells fell, roughly linearly. With naive T cell percentage, TCR beta diversity showed a strong correlation. Shifts in expanded clonotypes may have been confounded by donor CMV status, which was unknown.

Combining a sample-barcoded 5' primer with a J-beta primer mix, a second PCR ran for roughly 7 to 12 cycles. Each TCR beta cDNA got a 12-nucleotide random molecular identifier. TCRdb reprocessed the 5' RACE reads via MiXCR and lists one record per CDR3 protein. The table has 870,000 or so distinct CDR3 sequences, around 30% seen once. This CDR3 is built from 12 residues. V shed 4 bases and J shed 10 bases, with 11 bases lying between them. Germline V gene lookup returns CDR1 SGHTA and CDR2 FQGNSA. The receptor's source is a woman of 80 years or more in good health. The sequenced sample consisted of blood. The rearrangement links TRBV7-2 to TRBJ2-1; D is unclear. The CDR3 nucleotides are TGTGCCAGCAGCTCCGACCTCCAAGAGCAGTTCTTC. It is translated as CASSSDLQEQFF.